This entry concerns a single T cell receptor (beta chain). The source of the sample is a study of blood T cell repertoires in COVID-19. Study at large: T cells, B-cell-depleted T cells, or PBMCs supplied cDNA or gDNA.

CDR3 length equals 12 residues. V shed 8 bases and J 8 bases; nucleotides not matched to a gene: 8. Germline loops: CDR1 SQVTM, CDR2 ANQGSEA. Sequencing used immunoSEQ multiplex PCR; TCRdb keeps in-frame clones, though not all of them. The sample lists 250,000 or so clones, roughly 86% occurring once. This chain joins TRBV29-1 and TRBJ1-4; TRBD1 matches 7 bases. The origin of this receptor is a man aged 40-55 years with active or convalescent COVID-19. The sequenced sample consisted of peripheral blood. Here the CDR3 DNA reads TGCAGCACAGGGGAGGCCGTCGAAAAACTGTTTTTT. This gives the protein CSTGEAVEKLFF. Full variable domain (remainder filled in from reference TRBV29-1 and TRBJ1-4): SAVISQKPSRDICQRGTSLTIQCQVDSQVTMMFWYRQQPGQSLTLIATANQGSEATYESGFVIDKFPISRPNLTFSTLTVSNMSPEDSSIYLCSTGEAVEKLFFGSGTQLSVL.